This passage covers 2 T cell receptor beta chains from one sample sequenced in a study of human T cells and chemical hapten exposure (dated by TCRdb to about 2021). Per the publication, the time point label means: patch test 1, 2 weeks after DPC sensitization. The sample's treatment or condition label, decoded: therapeutic diphenylcyclopropenone sensitization with weekly scalp DPC. The library was prepared using RACE. Instrument on record: NextSeq 500. TCRdb ran its own pipeline on the public reads, namely fastp trimming at Q25 and MiXCR clone calling, and kept in-frame beta chains. For every CDR3 protein sequence, its rows merge into one entry that carries the most common genes and DNA. Counted in this sample were 90,000 to 120,000 distinct CDR3 sequences; 9.5% to 11% of them appeared once. Roughly 3.3% of the sample rests with the top ten. This sample comprised whole blood, obtained in connection with sensitization to the hapten diphenylcyclopropenone (DPC). These receptors were collected from a woman between 35 and 50 years old with alopecia areata. Some clones in this sample may be carry-over from other donors' samples.

A few counts support this clonotype. The J gene is TRBJ2-2, the V gene TRBV6-5, with D perhaps matching TRBD2 (5 bases). Germline lookup yields CDR1 MNHEY and CDR2 SVGAGI. V was clipped by 5 bases and J by 3 bases, with 7 bases between them. This CDR3 region has 13 residues. The CDR3 region has the DNA TGTGCCAGCAGTAAGCGGCACACCGGGGAGCTGTTTTTT. Translating it yields CASSKRHTGELFF.

CDR3 amino acids: CASSFSRGLALQETQYF. The DNA for the CDR3 is TGCGCCAGCAGCTTTTCCCGCGGACTAGCGTTACAAGAGACCCAGTACTTC. The chain links TRBV5-1 to TRBJ2-5; the match to TRBD2 covers 9 bases. Germline CDR1 and CDR2: SGHRS and YFSETQ. This CDR3 contains 17 residues. J lost 2 bases, V lost 2 bases, and 10 bases had no gene match.